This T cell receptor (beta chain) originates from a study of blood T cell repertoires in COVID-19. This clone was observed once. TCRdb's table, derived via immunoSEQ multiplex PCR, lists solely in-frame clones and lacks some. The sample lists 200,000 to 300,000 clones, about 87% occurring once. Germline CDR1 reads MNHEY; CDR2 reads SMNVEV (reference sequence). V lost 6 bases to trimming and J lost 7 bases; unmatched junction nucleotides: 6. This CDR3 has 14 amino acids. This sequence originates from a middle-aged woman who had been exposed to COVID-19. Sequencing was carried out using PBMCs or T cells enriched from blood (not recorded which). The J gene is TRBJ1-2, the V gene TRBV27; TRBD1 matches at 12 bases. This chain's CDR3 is CASSPGTGGFGYTF. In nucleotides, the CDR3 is TGTGCCAGCAGCCCCGGGACAGGGGGCTTTGGCTACACCTTC.